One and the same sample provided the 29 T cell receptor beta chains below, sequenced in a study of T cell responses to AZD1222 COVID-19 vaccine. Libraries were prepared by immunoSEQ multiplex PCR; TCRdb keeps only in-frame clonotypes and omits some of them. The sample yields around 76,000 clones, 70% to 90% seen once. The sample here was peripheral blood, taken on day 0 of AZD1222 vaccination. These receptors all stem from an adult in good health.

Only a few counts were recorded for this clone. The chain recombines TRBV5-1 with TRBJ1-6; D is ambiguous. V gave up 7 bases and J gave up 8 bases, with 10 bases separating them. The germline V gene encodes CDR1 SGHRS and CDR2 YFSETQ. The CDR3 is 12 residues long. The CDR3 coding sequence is TGCGCCAGCCCAGGTCAAGATTCACCCCTCCACTTT. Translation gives CASPGQDSPLHF.

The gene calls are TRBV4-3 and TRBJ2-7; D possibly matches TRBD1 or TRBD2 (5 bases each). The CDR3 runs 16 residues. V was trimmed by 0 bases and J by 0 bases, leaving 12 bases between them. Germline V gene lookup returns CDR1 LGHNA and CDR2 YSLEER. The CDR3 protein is CASSQEVGTLSYEQYF. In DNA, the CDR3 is TGCGCCAGCAGCCAAGAGGTAGGGACCCTCTCCTACGAGCAGTACTTC.

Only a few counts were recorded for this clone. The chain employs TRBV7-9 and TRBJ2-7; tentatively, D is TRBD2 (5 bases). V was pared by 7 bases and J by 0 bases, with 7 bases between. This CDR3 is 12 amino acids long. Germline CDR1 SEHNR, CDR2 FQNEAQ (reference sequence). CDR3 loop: CASKGDSYEQYF. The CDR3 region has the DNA TGTGCCAGCAAGGGAGACTCCTACGAGCAGTACTTC.

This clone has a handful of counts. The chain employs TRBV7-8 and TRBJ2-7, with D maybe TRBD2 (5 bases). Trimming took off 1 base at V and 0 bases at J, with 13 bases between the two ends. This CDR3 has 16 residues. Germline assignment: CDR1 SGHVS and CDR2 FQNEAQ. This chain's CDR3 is CASSLEQRQISYEQYF. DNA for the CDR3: TGTGCCAGCAGCTTAGAGCAGCGGCAGATCTCCTACGAGCAGTACTTC.

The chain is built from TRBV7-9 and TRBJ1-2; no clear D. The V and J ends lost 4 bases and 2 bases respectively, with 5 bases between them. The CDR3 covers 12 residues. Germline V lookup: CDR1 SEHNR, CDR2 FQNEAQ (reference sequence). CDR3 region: CASSSDNYGYTF. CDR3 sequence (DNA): TGTGCCAGCAGCTCCGACAACTATGGCTACACCTTC.

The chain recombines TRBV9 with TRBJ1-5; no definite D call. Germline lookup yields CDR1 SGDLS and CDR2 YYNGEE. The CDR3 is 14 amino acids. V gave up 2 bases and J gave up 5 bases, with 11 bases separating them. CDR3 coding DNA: TGTGCCAGCAGCGTCGGACCCGGGGATCAGCCCCAGCATTTT. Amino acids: CASSVGPGDQPQHF.

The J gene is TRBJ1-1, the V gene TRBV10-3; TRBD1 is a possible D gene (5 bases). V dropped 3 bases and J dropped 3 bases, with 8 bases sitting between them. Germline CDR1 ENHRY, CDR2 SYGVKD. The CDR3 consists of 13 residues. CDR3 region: CAISEGDYTEAFF. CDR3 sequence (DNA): TGTGCCATCAGTGAAGGGGACTACACTGAAGCTTTCTTT.

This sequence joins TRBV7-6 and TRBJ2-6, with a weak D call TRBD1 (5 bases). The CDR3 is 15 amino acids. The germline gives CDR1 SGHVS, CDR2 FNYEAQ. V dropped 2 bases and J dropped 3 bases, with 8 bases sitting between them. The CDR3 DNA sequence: TGTGCCAGCAGCTTAAACCAGGGTGGGGCCAACGTCCTGACTTTC. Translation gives CASSLNQGGANVLTF.

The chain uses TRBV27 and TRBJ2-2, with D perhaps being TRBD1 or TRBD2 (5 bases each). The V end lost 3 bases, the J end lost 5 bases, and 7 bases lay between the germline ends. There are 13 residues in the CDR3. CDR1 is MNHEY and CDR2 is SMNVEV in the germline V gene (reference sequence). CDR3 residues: CASSFGATGELFF. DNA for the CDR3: TGTGCCAGCAGTTTCGGGGCGACCGGGGAGCTGTTTTTT.

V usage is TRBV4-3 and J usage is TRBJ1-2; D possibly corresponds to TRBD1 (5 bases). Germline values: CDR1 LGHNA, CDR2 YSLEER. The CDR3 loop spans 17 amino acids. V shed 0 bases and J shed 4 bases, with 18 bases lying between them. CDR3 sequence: CASSQDQWQGGRYGYTF. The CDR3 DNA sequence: TGCGCCAGCAGCCAAGATCAATGGCAGGGAGGTCGCTATGGCTACACCTTC.

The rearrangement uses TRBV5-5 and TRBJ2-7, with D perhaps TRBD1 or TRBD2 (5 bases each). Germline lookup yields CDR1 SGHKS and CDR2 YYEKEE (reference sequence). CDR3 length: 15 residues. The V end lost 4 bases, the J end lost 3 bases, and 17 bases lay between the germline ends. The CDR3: CASSGTAGGVYEQYF. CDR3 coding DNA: TGTGCCAGCAGCGGGACCGCAGGCGGAGTCTACGAGCAGTACTTC.

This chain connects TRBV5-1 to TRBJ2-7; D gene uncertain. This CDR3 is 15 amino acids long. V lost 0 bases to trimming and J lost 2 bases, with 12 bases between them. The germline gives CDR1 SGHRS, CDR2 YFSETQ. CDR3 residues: CASSLVTPSPYEQYF. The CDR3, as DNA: TGCGCCAGCAGCTTGGTTACGCCCTCCCCCTACGAGCAGTACTTC.

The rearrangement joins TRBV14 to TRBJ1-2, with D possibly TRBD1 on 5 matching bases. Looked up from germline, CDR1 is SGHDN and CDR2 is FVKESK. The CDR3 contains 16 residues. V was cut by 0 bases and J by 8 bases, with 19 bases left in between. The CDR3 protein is CASSQDWGGTPRGYTF. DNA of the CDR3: TGTGCCAGCAGCCAAGATTGGGGGGGAACACCGCGGGGCTACACCTTC.

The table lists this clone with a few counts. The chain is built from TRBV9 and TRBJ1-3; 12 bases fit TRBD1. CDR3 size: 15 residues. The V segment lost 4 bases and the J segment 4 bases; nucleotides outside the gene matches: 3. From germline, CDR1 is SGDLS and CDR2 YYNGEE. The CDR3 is CASSPGQGAGNTIYF. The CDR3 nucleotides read TGTGCCAGCAGCCCGGGACAGGGGGCAGGAAACACCATATATTTT.

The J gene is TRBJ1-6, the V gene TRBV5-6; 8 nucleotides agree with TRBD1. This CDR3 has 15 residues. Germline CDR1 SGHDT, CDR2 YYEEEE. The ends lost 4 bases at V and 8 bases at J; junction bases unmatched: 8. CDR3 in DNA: TGTGCCAGCAGCCGACGACCAGGGGGCTATTCACCCCTCCACTTT. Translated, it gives CASSRRPGGYSPLHF.

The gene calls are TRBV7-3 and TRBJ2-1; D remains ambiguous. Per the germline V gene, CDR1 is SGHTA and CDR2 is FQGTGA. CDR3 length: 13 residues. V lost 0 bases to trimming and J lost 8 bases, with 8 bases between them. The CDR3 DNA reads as TGTGCCAGCAGCTTAACACGGGCGGATGAGCAGTTCTTC. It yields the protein CASSLTRADEQFF.

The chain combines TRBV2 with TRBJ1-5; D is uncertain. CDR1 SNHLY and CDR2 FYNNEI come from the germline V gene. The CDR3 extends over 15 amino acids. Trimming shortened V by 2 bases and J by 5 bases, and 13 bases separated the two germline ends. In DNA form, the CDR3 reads TGTGCCAGCAGTGAACTCTTACCAGGCGATCAGCCCCAGCATTTT. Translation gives CASSELLPGDQPQHF.

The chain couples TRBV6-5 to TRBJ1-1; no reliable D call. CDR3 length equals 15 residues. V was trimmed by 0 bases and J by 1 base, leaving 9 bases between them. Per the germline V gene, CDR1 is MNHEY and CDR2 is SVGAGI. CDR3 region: CASSYSIGPNTEAFF. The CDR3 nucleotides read TGTGCCAGCAGTTACTCTATAGGCCCGAACACTGAAGCTTTCTTT.

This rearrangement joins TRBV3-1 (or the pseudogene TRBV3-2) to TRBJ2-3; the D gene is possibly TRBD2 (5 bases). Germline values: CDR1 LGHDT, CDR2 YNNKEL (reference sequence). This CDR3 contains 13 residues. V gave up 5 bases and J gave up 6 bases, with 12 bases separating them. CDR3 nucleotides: TGTGCCAGCAGCTCCCGCTCGGGGGATACGCAGTATTTT. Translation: CASSSRSGDTQYF.

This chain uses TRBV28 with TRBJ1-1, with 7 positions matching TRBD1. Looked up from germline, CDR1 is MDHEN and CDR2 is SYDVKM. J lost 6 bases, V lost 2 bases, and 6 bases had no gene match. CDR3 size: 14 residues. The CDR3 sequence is CASSLAYRGSEAFF. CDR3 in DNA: TGTGCCAGCAGTTTAGCTTACAGGGGTTCTGAAGCTTTCTTT.

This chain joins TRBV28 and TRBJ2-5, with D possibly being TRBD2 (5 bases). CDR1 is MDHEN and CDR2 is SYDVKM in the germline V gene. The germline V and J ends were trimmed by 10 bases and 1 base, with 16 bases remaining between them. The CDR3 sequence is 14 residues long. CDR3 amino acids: CATRRAGPQETQYF. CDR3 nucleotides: TGTGCCACCAGGCGGGCGGGCCCCCAAGAGACCCAGTACTTC. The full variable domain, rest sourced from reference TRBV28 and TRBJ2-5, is DVKVTQSSRYLVKRTGEKVFLECVQDMDHENMFWYRQDPGLGLRLIYFSYDVKMKEKGDIPEGYSVSREKKERFSLILESASTNQTSMYLCATRRAGPQETQYFGPGTRLLVL.

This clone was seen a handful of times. This CDR3 is CAWIGSAGTEAFF. The CDR3, as DNA: TGTGCCTGGATAGGCTCGGCCGGCACTGAAGCTTTCTTT. The rearrangement links TRBV30 to TRBJ1-1, with unresolved D. Trimming cost V 4 bases and J 4 bases, with 13 bases left between them. Germline V CDR1 and CDR2: GTSNPN, SVGIG (reference sequence). The length of the CDR3 is 13 residues.

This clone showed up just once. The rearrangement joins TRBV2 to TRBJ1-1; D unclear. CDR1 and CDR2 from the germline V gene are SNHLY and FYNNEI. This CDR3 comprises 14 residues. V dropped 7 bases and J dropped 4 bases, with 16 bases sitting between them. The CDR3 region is CASKAIIGGTEAFF. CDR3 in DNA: TGTGCCAGCAAAGCGATTATCGGAGGCACTGAAGCTTTCTTT. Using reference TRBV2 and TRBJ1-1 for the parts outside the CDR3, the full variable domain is EPEVTQTPSHQVTQMGQEVILRCVPISNHLYFYWYRQILGQKVEFLVSFYNNEISEKSEIFDDQFSVERPDGSNFTLKIRSTKLEDSAMYFCASKAIIGGTEAFFGQGTRLTVV.

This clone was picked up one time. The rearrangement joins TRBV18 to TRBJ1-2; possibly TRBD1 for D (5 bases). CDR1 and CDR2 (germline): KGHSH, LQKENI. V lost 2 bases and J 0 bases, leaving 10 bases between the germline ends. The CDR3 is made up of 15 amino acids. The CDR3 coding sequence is TGTGCCAGCTCACCAGTGGGGGAAGCTAACTATGGCTACACCTTC. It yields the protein CASSPVGEANYGYTF.

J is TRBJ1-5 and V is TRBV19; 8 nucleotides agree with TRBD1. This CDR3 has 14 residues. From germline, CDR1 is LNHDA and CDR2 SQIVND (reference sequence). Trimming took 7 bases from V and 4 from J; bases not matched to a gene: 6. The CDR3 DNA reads TGTGCCAGTAAAACGAGGACAGGGAATCAGCCCCAGCATTTT. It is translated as CASKTRTGNQPQHF.

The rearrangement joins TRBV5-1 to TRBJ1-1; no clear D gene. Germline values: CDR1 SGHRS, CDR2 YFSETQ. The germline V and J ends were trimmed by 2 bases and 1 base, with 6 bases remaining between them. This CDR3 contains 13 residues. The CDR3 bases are TGCGCCAGCAGCTTTAGTCCGAACACTGAAGCTTTCTTT. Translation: CASSFSPNTEAFF. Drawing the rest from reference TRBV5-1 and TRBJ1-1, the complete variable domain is KAGVTQTPRYLIKTRGQQVTLSCSPISGHRSVSWYQQTPGQGLQFLFEYFSETQRNKGNFPGRFSGRQFSNSRSEMNVSTLELGDSALYLCASSFSPNTEAFFGQGTRLTVV.

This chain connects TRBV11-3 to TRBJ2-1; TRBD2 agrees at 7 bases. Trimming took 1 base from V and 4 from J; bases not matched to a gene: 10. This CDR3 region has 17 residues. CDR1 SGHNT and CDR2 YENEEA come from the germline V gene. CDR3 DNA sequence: TGTGCCAGCAGCTTAGTGTTTGGAAGCGGGGCTTACAATGAGCAGTTCTTC. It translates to CASSLVFGSGAYNEQFF.

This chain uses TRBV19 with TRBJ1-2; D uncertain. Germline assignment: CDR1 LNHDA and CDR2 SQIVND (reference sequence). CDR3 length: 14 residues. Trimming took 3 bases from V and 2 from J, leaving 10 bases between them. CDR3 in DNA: TGTGCCAGTAGTATGAGAGACGGAAACTATGGCTACACCTTC. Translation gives CASSMRDGNYGYTF.

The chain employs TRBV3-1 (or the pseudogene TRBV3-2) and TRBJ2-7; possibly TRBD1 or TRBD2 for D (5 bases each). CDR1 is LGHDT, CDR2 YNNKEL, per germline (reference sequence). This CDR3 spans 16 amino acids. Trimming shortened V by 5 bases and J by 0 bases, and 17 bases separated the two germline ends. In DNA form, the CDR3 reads TGTGCCAGCAGCGGTCGGGCCGGGGCCCACTCCTACGAGCAGTACTTC. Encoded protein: CASSGRAGAHSYEQYF.